A single T cell receptor beta chain is shown here with its context. Measured with immunoSEQ multiplex PCR; TCRdb has only the in-frame clones, and not every one. The sample gives 100,000 to 150,000 clones, more than 75% of which show up once; almost 6% is in the top ten. The time point denotes: blood 2 weeks post-SBRT. Treatment in this sample: 15 Gy SBRT to primary tumor, nephrectomy 4 weeks later. The record originates from a study of radiation and T cells in renal cell carcinoma. The receptor comes from a woman between 65 and 79 years old with renal cell carcinoma. The sample was blood, taken from a patient whose treatment included radiotherapy and nephrectomy.

The CDR3 coding sequence is TGTGCCTGGAGCCGTCGGACTGTGAACACTGAAGCTTTCTTT. Its translation is CAWSRRTVNTEAFF. The chain couples TRBV30 to TRBJ1-1; D is uncertain. Germline V gene data show CDR1 as GTSNPN and CDR2 as SVGIG (reference sequence). The V end lost 3 bases, the J end lost 0 bases, and 11 bases lay between the germline ends. CDR3 length: 14 amino acids.